The clone carrying this TCR beta chain has more than one count but fewer than ten. CDR1 and CDR2 from the germline V gene are SGHDT and YYEEEE. V lost 1 base and J 0 bases, leaving 8 bases between the germline ends. The CDR3 consists of 16 residues. PCR was performed using 60 Vbeta and 13 Jbeta primers. This table comes from immunoSEQ multiplex PCR, and its TCRdb copy is limited to in-frame clones, with some not included. The data show under 200,000 clones, with roughly four fifths seen just once and about 4.5% held by the top ten. These data are taken from a study of cytomegalovirus exposure and HLA in healthy donors.

The source material was PBMCs. The TCR was taken from a man aged 40-49 years in good health and CMV-seronegative. The chain recombines TRBV5-6 with TRBJ1-6; D unclear. The CDR3 DNA reads TGTGCCAGCAGCTTGTATGGGAGCTCCTATAATTCACCCCTCCACTTT. It is translated as CASSLYGSSYNSPLHF.